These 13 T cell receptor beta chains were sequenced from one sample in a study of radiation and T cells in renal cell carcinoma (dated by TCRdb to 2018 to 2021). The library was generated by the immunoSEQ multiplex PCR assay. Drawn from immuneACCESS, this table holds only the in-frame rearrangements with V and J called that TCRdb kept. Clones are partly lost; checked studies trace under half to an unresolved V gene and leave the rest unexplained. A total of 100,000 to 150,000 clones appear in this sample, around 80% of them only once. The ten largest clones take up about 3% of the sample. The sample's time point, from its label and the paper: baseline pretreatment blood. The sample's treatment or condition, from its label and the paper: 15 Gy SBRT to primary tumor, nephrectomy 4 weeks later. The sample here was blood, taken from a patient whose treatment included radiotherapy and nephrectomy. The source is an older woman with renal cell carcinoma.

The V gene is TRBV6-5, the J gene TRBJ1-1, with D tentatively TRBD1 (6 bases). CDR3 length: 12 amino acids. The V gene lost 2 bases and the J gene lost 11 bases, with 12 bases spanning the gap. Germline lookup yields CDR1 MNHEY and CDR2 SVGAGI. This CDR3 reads CASSYGGPEAFF. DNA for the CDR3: TGTGCCAGCAGTTACGGGGGGCCAGAGGCTTTCTTT.

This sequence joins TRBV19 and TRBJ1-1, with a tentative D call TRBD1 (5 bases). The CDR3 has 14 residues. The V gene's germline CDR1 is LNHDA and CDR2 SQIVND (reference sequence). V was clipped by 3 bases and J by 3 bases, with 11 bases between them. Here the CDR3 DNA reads TGTGCCAGTAGTATTTGGGAAGGGGACACTGAAGCTTTCTTT. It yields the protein CASSIWEGDTEAFF.

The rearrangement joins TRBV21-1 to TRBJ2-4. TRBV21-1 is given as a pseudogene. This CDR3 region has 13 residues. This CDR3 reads CASSKQVGNIQYF. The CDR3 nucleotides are TGTGCCAGCAGCAAACAGGTGGGGAACATTCAGTACTTC.

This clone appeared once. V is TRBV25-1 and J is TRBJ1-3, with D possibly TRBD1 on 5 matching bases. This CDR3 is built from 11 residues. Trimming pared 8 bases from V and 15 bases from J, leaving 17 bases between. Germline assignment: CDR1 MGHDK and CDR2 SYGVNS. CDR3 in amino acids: CASGKSGAQYF. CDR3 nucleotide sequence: TGTGCCAGCGGGAAGTCCGGGGCCCAATATTTT.

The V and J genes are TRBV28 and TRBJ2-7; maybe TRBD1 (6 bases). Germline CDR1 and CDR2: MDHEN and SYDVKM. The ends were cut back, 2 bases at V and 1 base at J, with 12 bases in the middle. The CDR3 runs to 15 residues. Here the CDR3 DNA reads TGTGCCAGCAGTTTAGGCGTGGGGGCTTCCTACGAGCAGTACTTC. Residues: CASSLGVGASYEQYF.

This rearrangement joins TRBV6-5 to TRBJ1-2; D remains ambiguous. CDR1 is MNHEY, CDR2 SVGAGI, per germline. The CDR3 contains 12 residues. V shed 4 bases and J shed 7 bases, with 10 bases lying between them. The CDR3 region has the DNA TGTGCCAGCAGTTCCCAACCGTTTGGCTACACCTTC. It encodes CASSSQPFGYTF.

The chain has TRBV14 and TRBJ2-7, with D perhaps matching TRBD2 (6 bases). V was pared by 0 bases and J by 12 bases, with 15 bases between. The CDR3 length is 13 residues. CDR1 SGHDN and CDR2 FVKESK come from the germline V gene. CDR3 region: CASSQDRGTRTYF. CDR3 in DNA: TGTGCCAGCAGCCAAGATCGCGGGACTCGTACGTACTTC.

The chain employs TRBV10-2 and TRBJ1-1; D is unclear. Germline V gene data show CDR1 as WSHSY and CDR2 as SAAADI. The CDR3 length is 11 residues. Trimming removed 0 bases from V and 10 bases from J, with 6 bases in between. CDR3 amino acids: CASSESERAFF. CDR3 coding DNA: TGCGCCAGCAGTGAGTCGGAGAGAGCTTTCTTT.

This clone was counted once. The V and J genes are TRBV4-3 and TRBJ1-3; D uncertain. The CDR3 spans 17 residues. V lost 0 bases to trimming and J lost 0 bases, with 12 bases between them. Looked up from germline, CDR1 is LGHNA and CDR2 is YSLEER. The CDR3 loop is CASSQDSQSYSGNTIYF. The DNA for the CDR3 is TGCGCCAGCAGCCAAGATTCACAGAGTTACTCTGGAAACACCATATATTTT.

CDR3 region: CASRAPGGYGYTF. As DNA, the CDR3 is TGTGCCAGCAGGGCGCCGGGGGGGTATGGCTACACCTTC. The chain joins TRBV21-1 to TRBJ1-2. TRBV21-1 is labeled a pseudogene. The CDR3 extends over 13 amino acids.

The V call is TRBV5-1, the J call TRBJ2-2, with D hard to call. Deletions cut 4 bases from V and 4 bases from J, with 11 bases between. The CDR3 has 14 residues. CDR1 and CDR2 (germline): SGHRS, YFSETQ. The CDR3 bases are TGCGCCAGCAGCAAAAGTTTGGGCACCGGGGAGCTGTTTTTT. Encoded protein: CASSKSLGTGELFF.

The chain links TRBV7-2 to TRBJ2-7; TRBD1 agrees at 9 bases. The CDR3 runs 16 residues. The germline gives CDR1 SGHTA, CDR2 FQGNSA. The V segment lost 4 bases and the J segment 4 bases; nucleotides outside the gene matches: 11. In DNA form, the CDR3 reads TGTGCCAGCAGCTATGGGGACAGGGTAGGACTTTACGAGCAGTACTTC. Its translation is CASSYGDRVGLYEQYF.

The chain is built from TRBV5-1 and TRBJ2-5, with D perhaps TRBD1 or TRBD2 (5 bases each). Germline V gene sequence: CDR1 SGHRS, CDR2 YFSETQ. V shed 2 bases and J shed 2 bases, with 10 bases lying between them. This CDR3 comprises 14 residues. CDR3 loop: CASSFRDPQETQYF. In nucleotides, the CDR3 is TGCGCCAGCAGCTTCCGGGACCCTCAAGAGACCCAGTACTTC.